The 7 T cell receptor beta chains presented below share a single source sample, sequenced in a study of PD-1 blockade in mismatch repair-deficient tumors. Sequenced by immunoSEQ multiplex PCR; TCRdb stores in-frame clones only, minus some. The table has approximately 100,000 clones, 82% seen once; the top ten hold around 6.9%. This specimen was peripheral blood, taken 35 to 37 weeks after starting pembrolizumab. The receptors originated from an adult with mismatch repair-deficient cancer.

The CDR3: CASSLNRDRRTQYF. CDR3 coding DNA: TGTGCCAGCAGCTTGAACAGGGACAGACGGACGCAGTATTTT. This chain joins TRBV7-2 and TRBJ2-3; the match to TRBD1 covers 7 bases. The germline V gene encodes CDR1 SGHTA and CDR2 FQGNSA. Trimming at V came to 3 bases and at J to 9 bases, leaving 9 bases not matched to a gene. This CDR3 comprises 14 residues.

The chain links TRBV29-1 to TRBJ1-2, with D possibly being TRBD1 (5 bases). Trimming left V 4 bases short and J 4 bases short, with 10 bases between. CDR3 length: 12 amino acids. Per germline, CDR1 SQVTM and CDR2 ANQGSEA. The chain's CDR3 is CSVAAGTYGYTF. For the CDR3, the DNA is TGCAGCGTTGCGGCAGGGACCTATGGCTACACCTTC.

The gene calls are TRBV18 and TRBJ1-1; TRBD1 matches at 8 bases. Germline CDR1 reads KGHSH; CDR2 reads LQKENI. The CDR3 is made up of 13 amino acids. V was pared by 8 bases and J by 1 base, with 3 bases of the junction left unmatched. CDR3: CASAGQGNTEAFF. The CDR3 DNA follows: TGTGCCAGCGCCGGACAGGGGAACACTGAAGCTTTCTTT.

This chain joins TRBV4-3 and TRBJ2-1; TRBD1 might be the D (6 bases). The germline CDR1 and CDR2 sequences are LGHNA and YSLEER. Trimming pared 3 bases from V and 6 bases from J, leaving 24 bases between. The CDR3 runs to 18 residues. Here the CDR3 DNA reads TGCGCCAGCAGCCAGGAGCCCCCAGGGGCTCCCCGTTTCAATGAGCAGTTCTTC. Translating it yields CASSQEPPGAPRFNEQFF.

The CDR3 DNA follows: TGTGCCAGCAGCGTAGAAGGCCATGGCGCTGAAGCTTTCTTT. It translates to CASSVEGHGAEAFF. J is TRBJ1-1 and V is TRBV9, with D unresolved. This CDR3 comprises 14 residues. CDR1 is SGDLS, CDR2 YYNGEE, per germline. Trimming cost V 0 bases and J 6 bases, with 12 bases left between them.

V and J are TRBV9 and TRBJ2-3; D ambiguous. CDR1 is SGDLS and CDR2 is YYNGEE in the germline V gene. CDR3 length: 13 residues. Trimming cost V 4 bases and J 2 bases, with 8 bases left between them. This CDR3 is CASSLLPTDTQYF. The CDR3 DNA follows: TGTGCCAGCAGCCTTTTACCCACAGATACGCAGTATTTT.

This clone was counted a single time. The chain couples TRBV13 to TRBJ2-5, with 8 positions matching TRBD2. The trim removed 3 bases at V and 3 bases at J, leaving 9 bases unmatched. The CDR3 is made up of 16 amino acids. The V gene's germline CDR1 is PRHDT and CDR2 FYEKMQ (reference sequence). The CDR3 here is CASSFRSGSWEETQYF. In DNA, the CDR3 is TGTGCCAGCAGCTTTAGGAGCGGGAGCTGGGAAGAGACCCAGTACTTC.